The T cell receptor (beta chain) described here comes from a study of beta chain features in type 1 diabetes. Study observations and caveats: Shortening that was moderate but significant affected the TCRB CDR3s of Type 1 diabetes patients in all four CD4+ subsets.

Germline-derived CDR1 and CDR2 are SEHNR and FQNEAQ (reference sequence). CDR3 size: 13 residues. V was trimmed by 3 bases and J by 4 bases, leaving 6 bases between them. What was sequenced were expressed TCRB transcripts, since all of the isolated RNA had been reverse transcribed. The data were produced by immunoSEQ multiplex PCR, yet TCRdb's version contains in-frame clones alone and is incomplete. Of roughly 160,000 clones listed, 8% to 8.5% were seen once; the top ten hold under 0.65%. This clone was detected a few times. Its specificity is not known. This chain connects TRBV7-9 to TRBJ1-4, with D uncertain. The sample consisted of central memory CD4+ T cells from blood. This receptor was identified in a woman between 18 and 29 years old with type 1 diabetes. The CDR3 here is CASSLSFNEKLFF. CDR3 sequence (DNA): TGTGCCAGCAGCTTGTCATTTAATGAAAAACTGTTTTTT. Filled out from reference TRBV7-9 and TRBJ1-4, the complete variable domain reads DTGVSQNPRHKITKRGQNVTFRCDPISEHNRLYWYRQTLGQGPEFLTYFQNEAQLEKSRLLSDRFSAERPKGSFSTLEIQRTEQGDSAMYLCASSLSFNEKLFFGSGTQLSVL.